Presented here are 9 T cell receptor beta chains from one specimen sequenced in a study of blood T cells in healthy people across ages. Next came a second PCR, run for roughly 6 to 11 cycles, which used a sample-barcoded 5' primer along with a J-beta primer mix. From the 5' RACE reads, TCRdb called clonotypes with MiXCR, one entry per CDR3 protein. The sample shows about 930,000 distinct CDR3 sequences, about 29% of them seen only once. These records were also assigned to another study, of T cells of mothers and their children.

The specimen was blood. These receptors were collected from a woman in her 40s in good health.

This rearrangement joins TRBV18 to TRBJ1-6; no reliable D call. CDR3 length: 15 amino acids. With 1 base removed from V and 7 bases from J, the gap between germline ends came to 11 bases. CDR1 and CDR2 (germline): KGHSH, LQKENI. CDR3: CASSPHLGPNSPLHF. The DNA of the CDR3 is TGTGCCAGCTCACCACATTTAGGGCCGAATTCACCCCTCCACTTT.

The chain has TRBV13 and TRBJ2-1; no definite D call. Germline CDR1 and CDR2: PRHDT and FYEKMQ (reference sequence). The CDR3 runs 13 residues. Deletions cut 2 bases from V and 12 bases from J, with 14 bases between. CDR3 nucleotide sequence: TGTGCCAGCAGCTTACCGGCCCCCGACGGGCAGTTCTTC. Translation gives CASSLPAPDGQFF.

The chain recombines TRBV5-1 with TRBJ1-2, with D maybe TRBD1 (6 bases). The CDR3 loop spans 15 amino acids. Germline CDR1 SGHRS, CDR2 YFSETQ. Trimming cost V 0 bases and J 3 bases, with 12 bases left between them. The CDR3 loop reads CASSLGGQRYYGYTF. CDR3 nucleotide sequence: TGCGCCAGCAGCTTGGGAGGACAGCGTTACTATGGCTACACCTTC. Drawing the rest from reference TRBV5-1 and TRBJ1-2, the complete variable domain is KAGVTQTPRYLIKTRGQQVTLSCSPISGHRSVSWYQQTPGQGLQFLFEYFSETQRNKGNFPGRFSGRQFSNSRSEMNVSTLELGDSALYLCASSLGGQRYYGYTFGSGTRLTVV.

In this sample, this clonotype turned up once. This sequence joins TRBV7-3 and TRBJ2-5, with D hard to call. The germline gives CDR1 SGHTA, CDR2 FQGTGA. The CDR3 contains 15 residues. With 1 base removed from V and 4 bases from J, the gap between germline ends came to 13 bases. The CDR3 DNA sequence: TGTGCCAGCAGCTTAAGTTCTCTTGTGGGAGAGACCCAGTACTTC. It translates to CASSLSSLVGETQYF.

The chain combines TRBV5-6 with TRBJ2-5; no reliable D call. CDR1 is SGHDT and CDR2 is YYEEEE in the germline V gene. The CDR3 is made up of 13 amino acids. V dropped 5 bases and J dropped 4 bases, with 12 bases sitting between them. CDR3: CASSPVVGETQYF. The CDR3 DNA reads TGTGCCAGCAGTCCGGTTGTGGGAGAGACCCAGTACTTC.

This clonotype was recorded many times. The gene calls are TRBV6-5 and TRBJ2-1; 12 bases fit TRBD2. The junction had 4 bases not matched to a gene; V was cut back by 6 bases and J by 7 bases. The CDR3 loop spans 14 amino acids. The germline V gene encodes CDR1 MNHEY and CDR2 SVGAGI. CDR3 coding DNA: TGTGCCAGCAGGACCGGGACTAGCGGGAATGAGCAGTTCTTC. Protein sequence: CASRTGTSGNEQFF.

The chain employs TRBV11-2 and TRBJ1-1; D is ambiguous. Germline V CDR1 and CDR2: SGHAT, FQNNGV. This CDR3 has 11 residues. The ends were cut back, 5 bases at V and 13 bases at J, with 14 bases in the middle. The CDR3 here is CASSQASRDFF. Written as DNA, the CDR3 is TGTGCCAGCAGCCAAGCGTCACGGGATTTCTTT.

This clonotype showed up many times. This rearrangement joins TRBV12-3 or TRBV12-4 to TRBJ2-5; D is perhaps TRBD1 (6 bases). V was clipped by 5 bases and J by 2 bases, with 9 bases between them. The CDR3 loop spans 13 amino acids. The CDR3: CASSTGLQETQYF. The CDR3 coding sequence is TGTGCCAGCAGTACAGGGTTACAAGAGACCCAGTACTTC.

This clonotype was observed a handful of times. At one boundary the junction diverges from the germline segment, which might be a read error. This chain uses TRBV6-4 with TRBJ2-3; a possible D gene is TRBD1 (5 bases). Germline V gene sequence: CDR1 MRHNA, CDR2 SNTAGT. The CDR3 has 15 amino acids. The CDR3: CVSSASQEPTDTQYF. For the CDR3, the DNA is TGTGTCAGCAGTGCCTCACAGGAGCCCACAGATACGCAGTATTTT.